The 20 T cell receptor beta chains below come from one sample, sequenced in a study of cytotoxic CD8 clonotypes in ibrutinib-treated CLL. Generated by immunoSEQ multiplex PCR, the TCRdb table keeps only in-frame clones and is missing some. The sample carries about 120,000 clones, approximately 58% recorded once. The sample was PBMCs, taken after 24 months of ibrutinib treatment. The receptors stem from a human donor with chronic lymphocytic leukemia.

V gene TRBV7-8 combines with J gene TRBJ1-5; D is uncertain. Germline V gene sequence: CDR1 SGHVS, CDR2 FQNEAQ. CDR3 length: 14 amino acids. V was trimmed by 6 bases and J by 3 bases, leaving 12 bases between them. CDR3 coding DNA: TGTGCCAGCAGTTTCGCGGGAATCAATCAGCCCCAGCATTTT. Its protein product is CASSFAGINQPQHF.

V usage is TRBV30 and J usage is TRBJ2-5; 10 bases line up with TRBD1. The CDR3 contains 14 residues. Germline assignment: CDR1 GTSNPN and CDR2 SVGIG (reference sequence). Losses at the gene ends were 6 bases for V and 5 bases for J; bases not matched to a gene: 9. In DNA, the CDR3 is TGTGCCTGCATAGCGGACAGGGGGAGGGAGACCCAGTACTTC. It codes for CACIADRGRETQYF.

This clone was counted at least ten times. The rearrangement links TRBV2 to TRBJ1-5; possibly TRBD1 for D (6 bases). Germline lookup yields CDR1 SNHLY and CDR2 FYNNEI. The V and J ends lost 1 base and 0 bases respectively, with 13 bases between them. CDR3 length: 17 residues. CDR3 region: CASSEGQGINSNQPQHF. The CDR3 DNA reads as TGTGCCAGCAGTGAAGGGCAGGGGATTAATAGCAATCAGCCCCAGCATTTT.

This clone was found a few times. V and J are TRBV4-1 and TRBJ1-4, with TRBD1 matching 7 bases. V shed 1 base, J shed 15 bases, and the junction held 14 bases outside the gene matches. Germline CDR1 MGHRA, CDR2 YSYEKL. The CDR3 has 15 residues. CDR3 sequence reads: CASSQADREAGMVFF. DNA for the CDR3: TGCGCCAGCAGCCAAGCCGACAGGGAAGCAGGAATGGTGTTTTTT.

The table lists this clone with a few counts. V gene TRBV9 combines with J gene TRBJ2-3, with 9 bases matching TRBD2. The trim removed 3 bases at V and 1 base at J, leaving 18 bases unmatched. CDR1 is SGDLS, CDR2 YYNGEE, per germline. This CDR3 is built from 20 residues. The CDR3 region is CASSATPVGRGGRGTDTQYF. In nucleotides, the CDR3 is TGTGCCAGCAGCGCAACCCCGGTGGGGCGGGGGGGCCGAGGCACAGATACGCAGTATTTT.

A single count supports this clone. This chain connects TRBV23-1 to TRBJ1-2, with a weak D call TRBD1 (6 bases). TRBV23-1 falls under the ORF class, with uncertain function. Trimming pared 0 bases from V and 4 bases from J, leaving 15 bases between. This CDR3 has 16 amino acids. For the CDR3, the DNA is TGCGCCAGCAGTCAATCGGCCCGACAGGCCTCCTATGGCTACACCTTC. It yields the protein CASSQSARQASYGYTF.

The chain uses TRBV6-6 and TRBJ2-7; D perhaps matches TRBD1 (6 bases). Germline V gene sequence: CDR1 MNHNY, CDR2 SVGAGI (reference sequence). The CDR3 runs to 13 residues. V was shortened by 7 bases and J by 4 bases, with 14 bases between the two germline ends. The CDR3, as DNA: TGTGCCAGCACCCAGGGGAGTGTTTACGAGCAGTACTTC. It encodes CASTQGSVYEQYF.

The chain couples TRBV5-4 to TRBJ2-7; D gene unclear. V dropped 0 bases and J dropped 7 bases, with 14 bases sitting between them. In germline, CDR1 is SGHNT, CDR2 YYREEE (reference sequence). The CDR3 has 14 residues. The CDR3 bases are TGTGCCAGCAGCTTGGAACCCGGCCTTGATGAGCAGTACTTC. It translates to CASSLEPGLDEQYF. Full variable domain (missing parts from reference TRBV5-4 and TRBJ2-7): ETGVTQSPTHLIKTRGQQVTLRCSSQSGHNTVSWYQQALGQGPQFIFQYYREEENGRGNFPPRFSGLQFPNYSSELNVNALELDDSALYLCASSLEPGLDEQYFGPGTRLTVT.

This clone came up a few times. The chain recombines TRBV5-1 with TRBJ2-7; D is possibly TRBD1 (5 bases). Germline values: CDR1 SGHRS, CDR2 YFSETQ. V lost 0 bases and J lost 2, with 6 bases in between. The CDR3 covers 13 residues. DNA for the CDR3: TGCGCCAGCAGCTTGGGGACACCCTACGAGCAGTACTTC. Translating gives CASSLGTPYEQYF.

This clone was seen only a few times. The chain links TRBV4-1 to TRBJ2-1; 9 positions agree with TRBD2. V was clipped by 0 bases and J by 8 bases; unmatched bases: 8. Germline CDR1 reads MGHRA; CDR2 reads YSYEKL. This CDR3 contains 16 residues. CDR3 in DNA: TGCGCCAGCAGCCAAGAGGCGCGGGGGGGCTGGGATGAGCAGTTCTTC. Translating gives CASSQEARGGWDEQFF.

The chain joins TRBV6-5 to TRBJ2-7, with TRBD1 as a possible D gene (6 bases). V was cut by 2 bases and J by 2 bases, with 13 bases left in between. CDR1 and CDR2 from the germline V gene are MNHEY and SVGAGI. This CDR3 comprises 15 residues. CDR3 bases: TGTGCCAGCAGTTACGGGGGCGAGCCCCCCTACGAGCAGTACTTC. Amino acids: CASSYGGEPPYEQYF.

In this sample, this clone turned up a few times. The genes are TRBV19 and TRBJ2-4; 11 bases map to TRBD1. The V gene's germline CDR1 is LNHDA and CDR2 SQIVND (reference sequence). After removal of 5 bases from V and 1 base from J, the junction contained 4 bases not matched to a gene. The CDR3 spans 16 residues. The CDR3 loop reads CASSGQGASAKNIQYF. Written as DNA, the CDR3 is TGTGCCAGTAGTGGACAGGGGGCCTCGGCCAAAAACATTCAGTACTTC.

This clone was seen a few times. V and J are TRBV30 and TRBJ1-2; D unclear. This CDR3 region has 13 residues. V shed 5 bases and J shed 4 bases, with 14 bases lying between them. Germline V CDR1 and CDR2: GTSNPN, SVGIG (reference sequence). CDR3 region: CAWEQATLYGYTF. CDR3 in DNA: TGTGCCTGGGAGCAGGCGACGCTCTATGGCTACACCTTC. The full variable domain, rest sourced from reference TRBV30 and TRBJ1-2, is SQTIHQWPATLVQPVGSPLSLECTVEGTSNPNLYWYRQAAGRGLQLLFYSVGIGQISSEVPQNLSASRPQDRQFILSSKKLLLSDSGFYLCAWEQATLYGYTFGSGTRLTVV.

The chain uses TRBV29-1 and TRBJ1-2, with 10 bases identical to TRBD1. From germline, CDR1 is SQVTM and CDR2 ANQGSEA. The CDR3 loop spans 14 amino acids. Germline trimming cut 5 bases from V and 8 bases from J; bases unmatched to any gene: 11. Written as DNA, the CDR3 is TGCAGCGTTTCGTTCCGGGACAGGGGATTGGGCTACACCTTC. Translating it yields CSVSFRDRGLGYTF.

The J gene is TRBJ1-1, the V gene TRBV5-6; D is ambiguous. With 10 bases removed from V and 3 bases from J, the gap between germline ends came to 16 bases. The CDR3 has 13 residues. Per the germline V gene, CDR1 is SGHDT and CDR2 is YYEEEE. The CDR3 region is CASSGVDYTEAFF. CDR3 nucleotide sequence: TGTGCCTCAAGTGGGGTGGATTACACTGAAGCTTTCTTT.

As to this clone: At one end, the junction sequence differs from germline, possibly due to a read error. V usage is TRBV7-2 and J usage is TRBJ2-5; D may match TRBD1 or TRBD2 (5 bases each). The CDR3 is 13 amino acids. The germline V gene has CDR1 SGHTA and CDR2 FQGNSA. The CDR3 protein is CASNLGPEDTQYF. The CDR3 DNA sequence: TGTGCCAGCAACCTGGGACCTGAAGACACCCAGTACTTC.

J is TRBJ1-2 and V is TRBV6-5, with TRBD1 matching 7 bases. The J segment lost 4 bases and the V segment lost 5 bases, leaving 7 bases of the junction unmatched. CDR1 MNHEY and CDR2 SVGAGI come from the germline V gene. CDR3 length equals 14 residues. CDR3 sequence reads: CASSRLEGAYGYTF. DNA of the CDR3: TGTGCCAGCAGTCGCCTTGAGGGGGCCTATGGCTACACCTTC.

In its sample, this clone was seen once. The chain joins TRBV11-3 to TRBJ2-7, with a tentative D call TRBD2 (5 bases). The CDR3 consists of 16 residues. The germline gives CDR1 SGHNT, CDR2 YENEEA. V lost 4 bases to trimming and J lost 2 bases, with 18 bases between them. This CDR3 reads CASSSSAGAVTYEQYF. The CDR3 DNA sequence: TGTGCCAGCAGCTCCTCCGCCGGAGCGGTTACCTACGAGCAGTACTTC.

This clone turned up a few times. The J gene is TRBJ2-5, the V gene TRBV7-9, with D perhaps matching TRBD1 or TRBD2 (6 bases each). This CDR3 is 13 amino acids long. V gave up 5 bases and J gave up 4 bases, with 11 bases separating them. CDR1 is SEHNR and CDR2 is FQNEAQ in the germline V gene (reference sequence). The CDR3 protein is CASSPRGPETQYF. CDR3 coding DNA: TGTGCCAGCAGCCCCCGGGGGCCAGAGACCCAGTACTTC.

V and J are TRBV18 and TRBJ2-2; TRBD1 is a possible D gene (5 bases). Looked up from germline, CDR1 is KGHSH and CDR2 is LQKENI. Deletions cut 2 bases from V and 5 bases from J, with 12 bases between. This CDR3 has 15 residues. CDR3 in amino acids: CASSPVRGETGELFF. Written as DNA, the CDR3 is TGTGCCAGCTCACCAGTTAGGGGTGAAACCGGGGAGCTGTTTTTT.